Sequencing of this T cell receptor (beta chain) was carried out in a study of T cells in Graves' hyperthyroidism and ophthalmopathy. Overall study findings and caveats: By a 13 V-J model, ophthalmopathy was set apart from stable hyperthyroidism.

For the diagnoses, clinical symptoms, serum thyroxine and TRAb, thyroid ultrasound and orbital computed tomography were used. From RNA transcripts, TCR beta CDR3 regions were amplified. HTBI primers were used for first-round RT-PCR of the TCR CDR3. TCRdb re-analysed the multiplex PCR reads in MiXCR, keeping a single row per CDR3 protein. The sample has nearly 600,000 distinct CDR3 sequences; 11% to 15% are singletons. Germline CDR1 reads GTSNPN; CDR2 reads SVGIG (reference sequence). The CDR3 totals 16 residues. V lost 0 bases to trimming and J lost 0 bases; unmatched junction nucleotides: 5. Of note for this clonotype: Its cognate antigen is unknown.

The sample taken for sequencing was blood. The clonotype was recovered from a woman in her twenties or thirties with Graves' hyperthyroidism that later progressed to Graves' ophthalmopathy. V and J are TRBV30 and TRBJ2-5, with 9 bases aligning to TRBD2. DNA of the CDR3: TGTGCCTGGAGTGTACTAGCGGGCACCAACCAAGAGACCCAGTACTTC. Its protein product is CAWSVLAGTNQETQYF.